A selection of T cell receptor beta chains follows, all from one sample in a study of blood T cell repertoires in COVID-19. Clones were read by immunoSEQ multiplex PCR, and TCRdb kept only the in-frame ones, dropping some. Of about 120,000 clones listed, approximately 70% are singletons. The sample comprised peripheral blood. These TCRs come from a woman in her sixties or seventies with acute or convalescent COVID-19. Both conserved end residues are part of each CDR3. The order of the fields is V gene, clone size, J gene, CDR3 protein. Clone size is stated in some rows and not others, as once, few, many or a class when expanded.

>TRBV24-1|NA|TRBJ2-3
CATSETGLSTDTQYF
>TRBV5-1|few|TRBJ2-2
CASSLTGANTGELFF
>TRBV29-1|NA|TRBJ1-2
CSVEDPGAYGYTF
>TRBV5-1|NA|TRBJ1-1
CASSPTMANTEAFF
>TRBV6-2/TRBV6-3|few|TRBJ2-1
CASSYTSGSSYNEQFF
>TRBV6-5|NA|TRBJ1-2
CASSYLGQGDYGYTF
>TRBV5-1|NA|TRBJ2-6
CASSPRTAGSGANVLTF
>TRBV2|NA|TRBJ1-3
CASSPEGGYTIYF
>TRBV2|few|TRBJ1-2
CASSEASGQESLYGYTF
>TRBV28|NA|TRBJ2-7
CASSFVAEPSYEQYF
>TRBV4-3|NA|TRBJ2-1
CASSQDWAVTYNEQFF
>TRBV4-1|many|TRBJ1-2
CASSQSLRGSALGGYTF
>TRBV6-5|NA|TRBJ1-2
CASRPGQAEIYGYTF
>TRBV14|NA|TRBJ2-5
CASSQETRFRAETQYF
>TRBV5-3|NA|TRBJ2-1
CARSPPISSYNEQFF
>TRBV24-1|once|TRBJ2-1
CATSDSTRGVYNEQFF
>TRBV27|NA|TRBJ2-1
CASSLKLADFWNEQFF
>TRBV12-5|few|TRBJ2-1
CASRQATTPYNEQFF
>TRBV10-2|NA|TRBJ2-2
CATGTLFTGELFF
>TRBV4-1|NA|TRBJ2-3
CASSQGDRGETDTQYF
>TRBV16|NA|TRBJ1-3
CASSQMRVDSGNTIYF
>TRBV12-3/TRBV12-4|few|TRBJ1-4
CASSWGQGEKLFF
>TRBV6-1|NA|TRBJ1-4
CASSENGGGEKLFF
>TRBV4-1|NA|TRBJ1-2
CASSQAGQGLDGYTF
>TRBV20-1|NA|TRBJ2-1
CSASTSYEQFF
>TRBV5-1|NA|TRBJ1-4
CASGLTGSNEKLFF
>TRBV4-3|NA|TRBJ1-5
CASSQDRVGNQPQHF